This T cell receptor (beta chain) stems from a study of T-cell reconstitution after alpha-beta-depleted transplantation in children. This clonotype was seen ten or more times. It was with unique molecular identifiers that the TCRbeta library was prepared. One entry per CDR3 protein, called by TCRdb with MiXCR from the PCR reads. The data contain roughly 89,000 distinct CDR3 sequences, 10% to 15% of them seen just once; the ten biggest clones take up roughly 14%. The sequence came from a human donor who donated a stem cell graft to a child with inherited bone marrow failure. This specimen consisted of PBMCs from the stem cell graft donor, obtained from the stem cell graft.

CDR3 in amino acids: CASSLVRTDTQYF. The CDR3 DNA is TGTGCCAGCAGCTTAGTCCGCACAGATACGCAGTATTTT. The V and J genes are TRBV7-2 and TRBJ2-3, with D uncertain. The CDR3 has 13 residues. The ends were cut back, 1 base at V and 1 base at J, with 3 bases in the middle. The germline V gene encodes CDR1 SGHTA and CDR2 FQGNSA. Looking up the rest from reference TRBV7-2 and TRBJ2-3 gives the full variable domain: GAGVSQSPSNKVTEKGKDVELRCDPISGHTALYWYRQSLGQGLEFLIYFQGNSAPDKSGLPSDRFSAERTGGSVSTLTIQRTQQEDSAVYLCASSLVRTDTQYFGPGTRLTVL.